This passage covers 24 T cell receptor beta chains from one sample sequenced in a study of CD8+CD57+ T cells in acquired aplastic anemia (dated by TCRdb to the late 2010s). The instrument was an Illumina HiSeq 2000. Profiling of TCR beta VDJ combinations and CDR3 sequences used genomic DNA as the template. TCRdb reprocessing: public reads trimmed at Q25 with fastp, clones called with MiXCR, in-frame beta chains kept. Here each entry gathers all rows of one CDR3 protein and keeps the most common genes and DNA. The sample data list tens of thousands of distinct CDR3 sequences, and around 44% of these were observed just once. The ten largest clonotypes hold around 63% of the sample. The sample consisted of sorted CD4+, CD8+, or CD8+CD57+ T cells (not recorded which) from PBMCs. The receptors stem from a human donor in good health, serving as a control.

This clonotype was detected a few times. This chain uses TRBV3-1 with TRBJ2-5, with D possibly TRBD2 on 6 matching bases. The CDR3 totals 12 residues. V was clipped by 6 bases and J by 5 bases, with 10 bases between them. From germline, CDR1 is LGHDT and CDR2 YNNKEL (reference sequence). The CDR3 DNA reads as TGTGCCAGCAGGCTAGCGAGGGAGACCCAGTACTTC. Its protein product is CASRLARETQYF.

This clonotype turned up a few times. The rearrangement uses TRBV11-1 and TRBJ2-7, with 8 bases that match TRBD1. V shed 6 bases and J 1 base; nucleotides not matched to a gene: 14. CDR3 length equals 17 residues. The germline V gene encodes CDR1 SGHAT and CDR2 FQDESV (reference sequence). The CDR3 region is CASRSVKGTGESYEQYF. The CDR3 coding sequence is TGTGCCAGCAGATCGGTTAAAGGGACAGGAGAATCCTACGAGCAGTACTTC.

This clonotype has at least ten counts. The CDR3 nucleotides are TGTGCCAGCAGCTCCGGGACAGGGTACAATGAGCAGTTCTTC. Translation gives CASSSGTGYNEQFF. The genes are TRBV7-9 and TRBJ2-1; 9 positions match TRBD1. V lost 4 bases and J lost 4; bases outside the gene matches: 2. CDR3 length: 14 amino acids. Germline CDR1 and CDR2: SEHNR and FQNEAQ (reference sequence).

This clonotype was observed a single time. The genes are TRBV30 and TRBJ1-1, with 10 bases identical to TRBD1. This CDR3 contains 15 residues. V shed 5 bases, J shed 0 bases, and the junction held 6 bases outside the gene matches. Germline CDR1 and CDR2: GTSNPN and SVGIG (reference sequence). The DNA for the CDR3 is TGTGCCTGGGGGACAGGGGTGGGTATGAACACTGAAGCTTTCTTT. It yields the protein CAWGTGVGMNTEAFF. Full variable domain (outside the CDR3, taken from reference TRBV30 and TRBJ1-1): SQTIHQWPATLVQPVGSPLSLECTVEGTSNPNLYWYRQAAGRGLQLLFYSVGIGQISSEVPQNLSASRPQDRQFILSSKKLLLSDSGFYLCAWGTGVGMNTEAFFGQGTRLTVV.

The table lists this clonotype with many counts. This chain uses TRBV2 with TRBJ2-7; unclear D gene. The CDR3 length is 12 residues. The germline V and J ends were trimmed by 3 bases and 3 bases, with 6 bases remaining between them. Per the germline V gene, CDR1 is SNHLY and CDR2 is FYNNEI. The CDR3 DNA sequence: TGTGCCAGCAGTGATTACAACTACGAGCAGTACTTC. It yields the protein CASSDYNYEQYF.

This clonotype has a handful of counts. This chain links TRBV5-4 with TRBJ2-2, with 7 bases matching TRBD2. CDR1 is SGHNT and CDR2 is YYREEE in the germline V gene (reference sequence). The CDR3 spans 12 residues. Trimming at V came to 4 bases and at J to 9 bases, leaving 3 bases not matched to a gene. In DNA, the CDR3 is TGTGCCAGCAGCGGGGGGGACCGGGAGCTGTTTTTT. It translates to CASSGGDRELFF.

The V and J genes are TRBV7-7 and TRBJ2-5; 7 bases match TRBD1. Losses at the gene ends were 1 base for V and 3 bases for J; bases not matched to a gene: 2. This CDR3 has 14 residues. Germline CDR1 SSHAT, CDR2 FNYEAQ (reference sequence). CDR3 coding DNA: TGTGCCAGCAGCTTAGTCCAGGGGGAAGAGACCCAGTACTTC. Protein product: CASSLVQGEETQYF.

The chain has TRBV7-8 and TRBJ2-1; possible D gene TRBD1, 6 bases. The germline CDR1 and CDR2 sequences are SGHVS and FQNEAQ. V lost 1 base and J lost 9, with 13 bases in between. The CDR3 length is 14 residues. The CDR3 spells CASSLGAQGTEQFF. The DNA of the CDR3 is TGTGCCAGCAGCTTAGGGGCACAGGGAACTGAGCAGTTCTTC.

Ten or more counts support this clonotype. The rearrangement uses TRBV24-1 and TRBJ1-5; D is uncertain. Germline V gene data show CDR1 as KGHDR and CDR2 as SFDVKD. Trimming cost V 3 bases and J 3 bases, with 14 bases left between them. CDR3 length: 16 residues. The chain's CDR3 is CATSDPHAGPNQPQHF. The CDR3 DNA sequence: TGTGCCACCAGTGATCCCCACGCCGGACCCAATCAGCCCCAGCATTTT.

V is TRBV19 and J is TRBJ2-2; the D gene is possibly TRBD1 (6 bases). V was cut by 3 bases and J by 6 bases, with 8 bases left in between. This CDR3 comprises 13 residues. Looked up from germline, CDR1 is LNHDA and CDR2 is SQIVND (reference sequence). The CDR3 sequence is CASSISGAGELFF. CDR3 in DNA: TGTGCCAGTAGTATTTCAGGGGCCGGGGAGCTGTTTTTT. Filled out from reference TRBV19 and TRBJ2-2, the complete variable domain reads DGGITQSPKYLFRKEGQNVTLSCEQNLNHDAMYWYRQDPGQGLRLIYYSQIVNDFQKGDIAEGYSVSREKKESFPLTVTSAQKNPTAFYLCASSISGAGELFFGEGSRLTVL.

This clonotype was observed a handful of times. The chain recombines TRBV12-3 or TRBV12-4 with TRBJ2-1; 8 nucleotides line up with TRBD2. With 3 bases clipped from V and 3 bases from J, the junction kept 7 bases outside the gene matches. The CDR3 runs to 16 residues. CDR3 in DNA: TGTGCCAGCAGTTTGGTGCCAGCGGGGGTCTACAATGAGCAGTTCTTC. It specifies CASSLVPAGVYNEQFF.

The sample holds a few counts of this clonotype. This chain joins TRBV11-1 and TRBJ1-4; no definite D call. CDR1 SGHAT and CDR2 FQDESV come from the germline V gene (reference sequence). The CDR3 spans 17 residues. The V and J ends lost 5 bases and 6 bases respectively, with 22 bases between them. The CDR3 nucleotides are TGTGCCAGCAGCCCCCAGTCGGGGTGGGAACCTGATGAAAAACTGTTTTTT. The encoded protein is CASSPQSGWEPDEKLFF.

With regard to this clonotype: A much larger clone lies a single base off, so this may be a read error. This chain uses TRBV7-8 with TRBJ1-5; D is undetermined. The CDR3 totals 14 residues. V was cut by 0 bases and J by 2 bases, with 5 bases left in between. In germline, CDR1 is SGHVS, CDR2 FQNEAQ. The CDR3 DNA reads TGTGCCAGCAGCTTAGCAGATGGCAATCAGCCCCAGCATTTT. Translating gives CASSLADGNQPQHF.

This sequence joins TRBV10-3 and TRBJ2-3, with D possibly being TRBD1 (6 bases). The CDR3 has 13 residues. Trimming took off 11 bases at V and 1 base at J, with 13 bases between the two ends. Germline V CDR1 and CDR2: ENHRY, SYGVKD. Here the CDR3 DNA reads TGTGCCGTGGGGGCAGGGGGCACAGATACGCAGTATTTT. Its translation is CAVGAGGTDTQYF.

This clonotype occurred once. Germline is not matched at one junction end, which may reflect a read error. The chain joins TRBV9 to TRBJ2-3; D gene unclear. Germline V gene sequence: CDR1 SGDLS, CDR2 YYNGEE. This CDR3 spans 15 amino acids. The CDR3 DNA reads TGTGCCAGCCGCGTATCCGGAGTGGGCACAGATACGCAGTATTTT. Amino acid sequence: CASRVSGVGTDTQYF.

The chain carries TRBV9 and TRBJ2-2; 10 bases fit TRBD2. J was trimmed by 7 bases and V by 4 bases; bases with no gene match: 16. The V gene's germline CDR1 is SGDLS and CDR2 YYNGEE. This CDR3 comprises 18 residues. The CDR3 here is CASSPNISAGGRVGELFF. For the CDR3, the DNA is TGTGCCAGCAGCCCCAACATTTCAGCGGGGGGGCGTGTCGGGGAGCTGTTTTTT. Drawing the rest from reference TRBV9 and TRBJ2-2, the complete variable domain is DSGVTQTPKHLITATGQRVTLRCSPRSGDLSVYWYQQSLDQGLQFLIQYYNGEERAKGNILERFSAQQFPDLHSELNLSSLELGDSALYFCASSPNISAGGRVGELFFGEGSRLTVL.

CDR3 in amino acids: CASKPLRGSVYGYTF. CDR3 nucleotides: TGTGCCAGCAAACCCCTAAGGGGCTCGGTCTATGGCTACACCTTC. The chain joins TRBV6-1 to TRBJ1-2, with TRBD1 as a possible D gene (5 bases). V shed 7 bases and J shed 4 bases, with 19 bases lying between them. Germline V gene data show CDR1 as MNHNS and CDR2 as SASEGT. The CDR3 sequence is 15 residues long.

The chain has TRBV5-1 and TRBJ2-1; D may be TRBD2 (6 bases). CDR1 and CDR2 from the germline V gene are SGHRS and YFSETQ. Trimming took 4 bases from V and 11 from J, leaving 19 bases between them. The CDR3 sequence is 14 residues long. DNA for the CDR3: TGCGCCAGCAGCCCGATGACGGAGGGAGCCAAGCAGTTCTTC. Protein sequence: CASSPMTEGAKQFF.

The rearrangement joins TRBV19 to TRBJ1-3; D remains ambiguous. Germline values: CDR1 LNHDA, CDR2 SQIVND (reference sequence). V was cut by 10 bases and J by 4 bases, with 17 bases left in between. This CDR3 comprises 14 residues. CDR3 residues: CATSGPPSGNTIYF. CDR3 in DNA: TGTGCCACTAGCGGGCCGCCGTCCGGAAACACCATATATTTT. Supplemented by reference TRBV19 and TRBJ1-3, the full variable domain reads DGGITQSPKYLFRKEGQNVTLSCEQNLNHDAMYWYRQDPGQGLRLIYYSQIVNDFQKGDIAEGYSVSREKKESFPLTVTSAQKNPTAFYLCATSGPPSGNTIYFGEGSWLTVV.

The CDR3 nucleotides are TGCGCCAGCAGCCAAGAGGCGGGACAGGGGGCCTGGGAGCAGTTCTTC. Protein sequence: CASSQEAGQGAWEQFF. This sequence joins TRBV4-1 and TRBJ2-7; TRBD1 matches at 12 bases. The DNA end lines up better with TRBJ2-1; the J call may be wrong. This CDR3 region has 16 residues. The germline gives CDR1 MGHRA, CDR2 YSYEKL.

The V and J genes are TRBV9 and TRBJ2-5, with 7 positions matching TRBD2. V shed 3 bases, J shed 5 bases, and the junction held 10 bases outside the gene matches. The CDR3 has 15 amino acids. CDR1 and CDR2 (germline): SGDLS, YYNGEE. The CDR3 loop reads CASSALGGAGETQYF. Written as DNA, the CDR3 is TGTGCCAGCAGCGCACTGGGGGGAGCGGGGGAGACCCAGTACTTC.

As for this clonotype: The junction differs from germline at one of its ends, possibly a read error. V and J are TRBV20-1 and TRBJ2-5; D may be TRBD1 or TRBD2 (6 bases each). The CDR3 extends over 15 amino acids. Germline V CDR1 and CDR2: DFQATT, SNEGSKA (reference sequence). This chain's CDR3 is CSARDGGRLGETLYF. Here the CDR3 DNA reads TGCAGTGCTAGAGATGGGGGGCGCTTGGGTGAGACCCTGTACTTC.

This chain connects TRBV20-1 to TRBJ2-3; D may match TRBD1 or TRBD2 (6 bases each). Germline CDR1 DFQATT, CDR2 SNEGSKA (reference sequence). Trimming shortened V by 6 bases and J by 0 bases, and 19 bases separated the two germline ends. The CDR3 runs 16 residues. CDR3 residues: CSATETGGLSTDTQYF. In nucleotides, the CDR3 is TGCAGTGCCACTGAAACTGGGGGGCTCAGCACAGATACGCAGTATTTT.

This clonotype appeared a few times. One junction end does not reproduce the germline sequence, and a read error may be involved. The chain links TRBV10-3 to TRBJ1-5; no clear D gene. Germline CDR1 is ENHRY and CDR2 is SYGVKD. The CDR3 extends over 15 amino acids. The CDR3 DNA sequence: TGTGCCAGCAGTGATTCTATGATGGGGAATCAGCCCCAGCATTTT. Protein: CASSDSMMGNQPQHF.